A selection of T cell receptor beta chains follows, all from one sample in a study of blood T cell repertoires in COVID-19. TCRdb's copy holds only in-frame clones and misses some; the assay was immunoSEQ multiplex PCR. This table has under 200,000 clones, around 83% appearing once. What was sequenced was peripheral blood. These receptors were obtained from a man aged 45-65 years with active or convalescent COVID-19. CDR3s include the opening cysteine and the closing phenylalanine or tryptophan. Clone sizes are given selectively: once, few, many, or a class where the clone is expanded.

CDR3: CASSVGQGIYNEQFF
size: -
J: TRBJ2-1
V: TRBV5-4

CDR3: CAISRTGDSYEQYF
size: -
J: TRBJ2-7
V: TRBV10-3

CDR3: CASSLVGELFF
size: -
J: TRBJ2-2
V: TRBV7-8

CDR3: CASSPDQGRGYGYTF
size: -
J: TRBJ1-2
V: TRBV6-6

CDR3: CASSPTGGGYGYTF
size: -
J: TRBJ1-2
V: TRBV27

CDR3: CAISEYYDSREKLFF
size: -
J: TRBJ1-4
V: TRBV10-3

CDR3: CASSIAFRGMETQYF
size: -
J: TRBJ2-5
V: TRBV6-5

CDR3: CASSDRGRRGEQYF
size: -
J: TRBJ2-7
V: TRBV6-2/TRBV6-3

CDR3: CASSRQGSRADTQYF
size: -
J: TRBJ2-3
V: TRBV28

CDR3: CASSFITGVAKNIQYF
size: -
J: TRBJ2-4
V: TRBV7-9

CDR3: CASRKIGSGRAGELFF
size: -
J: TRBJ2-2
V: TRBV4-3

CDR3: CSVEDLGTGDYEQYF
size: -
J: TRBJ2-7
V: TRBV29-1

CDR3: CASSSRGHQETQYF
size: -
J: TRBJ2-5
V: TRBV3-1/TRBV3-2

CDR3: CASSLGTGPWSTYEQYF
size: -
J: TRBJ2-7
V: TRBV11-3

CDR3: CASSPDRIMNTEAFF
size: -
J: TRBJ1-1
V: TRBV5-4

CDR3: CAISESGPGMNSPLHF
size: -
J: TRBJ1-6
V: TRBV10-3

CDR3: CASSEVQDPPLHF
size: -
J: TRBJ1-6
V: TRBV2

CDR3: CATSDSQDRNQQPQHF
size: -
J: TRBJ1-5
V: TRBV24-1

CDR3: CASSRVQGNTEAFF
size: -
J: TRBJ1-1
V: TRBV5-4

CDR3: CASSSPGTGGVF
size: -
J: TRBJ2-7
V: TRBV5-4

CDR3: CASRLSGSSYNEQFF
size: -
J: TRBJ2-1
V: TRBV27

CDR3: CASSSRTGGSNQPQHF
size: -
J: TRBJ1-5
V: TRBV6-5

CDR3: CASLELNSNQPQHF
size: -
J: TRBJ1-5
V: TRBV2

CDR3: CASSPTALGETEAFF
size: once
J: TRBJ1-1
V: TRBV6-5

CDR3: CASSISSGQPTNYGYTF
size: -
J: TRBJ1-2
V: TRBV6-2/TRBV6-3

CDR3: CASGSWTGRSSGNTIYF
size: -
J: TRBJ1-3
V: TRBV12-5

CDR3: CATSDSAGGHMYEQFF
size: -
J: TRBJ2-1
V: TRBV24-1

CDR3: CASSELSSGRRNEQFF
size: -
J: TRBJ2-1
V: TRBV25-1

CDR3: CASSVGSERVQETQYF
size: -
J: TRBJ2-5
V: TRBV9

CDR3: CASSTGQGAHEQYF
size: -
J: TRBJ2-7
V: TRBV6-6